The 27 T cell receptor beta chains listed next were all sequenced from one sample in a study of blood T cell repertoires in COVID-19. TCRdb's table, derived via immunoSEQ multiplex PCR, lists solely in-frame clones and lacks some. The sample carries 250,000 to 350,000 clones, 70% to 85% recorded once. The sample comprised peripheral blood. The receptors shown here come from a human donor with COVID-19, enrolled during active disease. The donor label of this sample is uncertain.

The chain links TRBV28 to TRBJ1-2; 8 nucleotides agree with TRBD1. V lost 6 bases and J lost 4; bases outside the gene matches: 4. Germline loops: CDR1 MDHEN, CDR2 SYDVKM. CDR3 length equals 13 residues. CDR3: CASSLDRGYGYTF. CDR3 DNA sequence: TGTGCCAGCAGCCTCGACAGGGGCTATGGCTACACCTTC.

CDR3 sequence reads: CASSPTSGRDTGELFF. The CDR3 region has the DNA TGTGCCAGCTCACCGACTAGCGGGAGAGATACCGGGGAGCTGTTTTTT. The chain carries TRBV18 and TRBJ2-2; TRBD2 matches 12 bases. The ends lost 3 bases at V and 5 bases at J; junction bases unmatched: 4. The CDR3 consists of 16 residues. Germline V gene lookup returns CDR1 KGHSH and CDR2 LQKENI.

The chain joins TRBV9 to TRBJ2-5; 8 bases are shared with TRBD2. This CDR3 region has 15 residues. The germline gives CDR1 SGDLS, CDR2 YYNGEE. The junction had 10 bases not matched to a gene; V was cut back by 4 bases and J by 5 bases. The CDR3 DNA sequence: TGTGCCAGCAGCCGTAACGGGAGGGCCGAGGAGACCCAGTACTTC. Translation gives CASSRNGRAEETQYF. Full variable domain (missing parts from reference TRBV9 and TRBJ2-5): DSGVTQTPKHLITATGQRVTLRCSPRSGDLSVYWYQQSLDQGLQFLIQYYNGEERAKGNILERFSAQQFPDLHSELNLSSLELGDSALYFCASSRNGRAEETQYFGPGTRLLVL.

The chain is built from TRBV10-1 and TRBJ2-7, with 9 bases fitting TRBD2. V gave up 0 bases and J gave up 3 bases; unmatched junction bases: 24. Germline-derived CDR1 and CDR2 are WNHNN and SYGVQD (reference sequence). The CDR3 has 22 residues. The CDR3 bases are TGCGCCAGCAGTGAGTCAAGCGGGAGGTTGGTTTGGGGGGTCCGAGCCCACTACGAGCAGTACTTC. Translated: CASSESSGRLVWGVRAHYEQYF.

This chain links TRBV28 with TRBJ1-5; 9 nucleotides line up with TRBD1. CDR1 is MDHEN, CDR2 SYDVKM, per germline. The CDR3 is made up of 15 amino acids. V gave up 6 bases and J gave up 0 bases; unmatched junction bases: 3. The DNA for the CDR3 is TGTGCCAGCAGCCGGGACAGGGCTAGCAATCAGCCCCAGCATTTT. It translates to CASSRDRASNQPQHF.

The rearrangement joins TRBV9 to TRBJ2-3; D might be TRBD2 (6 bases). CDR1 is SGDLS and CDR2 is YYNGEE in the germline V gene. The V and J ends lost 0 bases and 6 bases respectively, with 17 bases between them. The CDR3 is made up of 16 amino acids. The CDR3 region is CASSVVGGAQGDTQYF. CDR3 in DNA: TGTGCCAGCAGCGTAGTTGGAGGGGCCCAAGGGGATACGCAGTATTTT.

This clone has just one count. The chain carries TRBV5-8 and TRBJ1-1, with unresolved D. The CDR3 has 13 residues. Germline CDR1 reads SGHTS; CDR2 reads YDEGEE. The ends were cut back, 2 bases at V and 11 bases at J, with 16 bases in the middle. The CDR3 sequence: CASSLVRGSNAFF. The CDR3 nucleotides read TGTGCCAGCAGCTTAGTCCGGGGAAGCAACGCTTTCTTT.

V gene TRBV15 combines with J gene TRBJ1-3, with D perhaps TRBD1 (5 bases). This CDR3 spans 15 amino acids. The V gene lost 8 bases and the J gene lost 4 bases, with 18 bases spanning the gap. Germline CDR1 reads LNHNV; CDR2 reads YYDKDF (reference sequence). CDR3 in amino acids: CATQRAGLRGNTIYF. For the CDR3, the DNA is TGTGCCACCCAAAGAGCAGGGCTCCGGGGAAACACCATATATTTT.

The CDR3 loop is CASGLGHGGLQETQYF. The CDR3, as DNA: TGTGCTAGTGGTTTGGGGCATGGGGGACTACAAGAGACCCAGTACTTC. The chain carries TRBV12-5 and TRBJ2-5; 7 positions match TRBD2. Germline-derived CDR1 and CDR2 are LGHNT and FRNRAP. This CDR3 has 16 residues. The V and J ends lost 1 base and 2 bases, in that order; junction bases with no gene match: 7.

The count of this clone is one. CDR3: CAWSPNRGSYQETQYF. CDR3 nucleotides: TGTGCCTGGAGTCCGAACAGGGGGTCGTACCAAGAGACCCAGTACTTC. The chain employs TRBV30 and TRBJ2-5, with TRBD1 matching over 8 bases. CDR1 GTSNPN and CDR2 SVGIG come from the germline V gene (reference sequence). The CDR3 loop spans 16 amino acids. V lost 2 bases, J lost 0 bases, and 8 bases stayed unmatched.

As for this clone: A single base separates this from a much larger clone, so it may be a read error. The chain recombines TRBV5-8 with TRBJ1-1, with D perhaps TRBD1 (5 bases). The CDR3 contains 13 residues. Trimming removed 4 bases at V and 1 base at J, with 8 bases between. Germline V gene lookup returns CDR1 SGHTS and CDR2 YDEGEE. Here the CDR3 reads CASSPTENTEAFF. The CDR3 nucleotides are TGTGCCAGCAGCCCGACAGAGAACACTGAAGCTTTCTTT.

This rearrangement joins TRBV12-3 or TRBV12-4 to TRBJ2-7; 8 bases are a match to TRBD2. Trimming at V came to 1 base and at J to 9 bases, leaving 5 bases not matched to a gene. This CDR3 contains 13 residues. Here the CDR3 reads CASSLVTSGSQYF. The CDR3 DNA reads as TGTGCCAGCAGTTTAGTAACTAGCGGATCGCAGTACTTC.

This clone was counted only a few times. DNA of the CDR3: TGTGCCAGCAGCTCCAAGGGGGTAGAGACTGAAGCTTTCTTT. Its translation is CASSSKGVETEAFF. V is TRBV7-2 and J is TRBJ1-1, with D maybe TRBD1 (6 bases). The CDR3 runs to 14 residues. Germline CDR1 SGHTA, CDR2 FQGNSA. V dropped 4 bases and J dropped 5 bases, with 14 bases sitting between them.

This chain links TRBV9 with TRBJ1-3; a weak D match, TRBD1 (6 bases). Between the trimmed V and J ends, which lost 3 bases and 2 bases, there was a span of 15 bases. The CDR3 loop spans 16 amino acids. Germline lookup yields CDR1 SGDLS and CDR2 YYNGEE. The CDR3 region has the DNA TGTGCCAGCAGCGCTGCACAGGGAAGGGCTGGAAACACCATATATTTT. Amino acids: CASSAAQGRAGNTIYF.

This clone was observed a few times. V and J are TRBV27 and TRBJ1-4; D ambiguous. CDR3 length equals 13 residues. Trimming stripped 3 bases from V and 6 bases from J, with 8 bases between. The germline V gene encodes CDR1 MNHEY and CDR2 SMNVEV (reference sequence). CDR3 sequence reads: CASSFSGYEKLFF. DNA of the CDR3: TGTGCCAGCAGTTTCTCGGGTTATGAAAAACTGTTTTTT.

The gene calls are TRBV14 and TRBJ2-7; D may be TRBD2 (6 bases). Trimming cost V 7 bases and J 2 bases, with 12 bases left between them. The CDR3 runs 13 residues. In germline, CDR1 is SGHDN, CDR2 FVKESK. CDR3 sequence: CASTRGGAYEQYF. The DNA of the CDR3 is TGTGCCAGCACGCGGGGTGGGGCCTACGAGCAGTACTTC. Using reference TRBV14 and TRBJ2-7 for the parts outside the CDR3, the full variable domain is EAGVTQFPSHSVIEKGQTVTLRCDPISGHDNLYWYRRVMGKEIKFLLHFVKESKQDESGMPNNRFLAERTGGTYSTLKVQPAELEDSGVYFCASTRGGAYEQYFGPGTRLTVT.

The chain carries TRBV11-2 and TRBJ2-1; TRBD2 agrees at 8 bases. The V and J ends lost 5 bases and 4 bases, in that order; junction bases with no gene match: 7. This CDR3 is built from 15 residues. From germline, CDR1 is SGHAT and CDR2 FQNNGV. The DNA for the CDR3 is TGTGCCAGCAGCCCGAGCGGGAGCCCTTACAATGAGCAGTTCTTC. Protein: CASSPSGSPYNEQFF.

The CDR3 DNA sequence: TGTGCCAGTACCGCGTCGGGGGGCTACGAGCAGTACTTC. This codes for CASTASGGYEQYF. This sequence joins TRBV19 and TRBJ2-7; 7 nucleotides align to TRBD2. With V trimmed by 7 bases and J by 3 bases, 6 bases remained unmatched. Per germline, CDR1 LNHDA and CDR2 SQIVND (reference sequence). There are 13 residues in the CDR3.

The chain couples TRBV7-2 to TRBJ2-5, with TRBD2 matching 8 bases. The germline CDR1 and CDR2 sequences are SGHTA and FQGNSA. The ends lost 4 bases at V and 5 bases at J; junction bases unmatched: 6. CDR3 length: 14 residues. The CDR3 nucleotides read TGTGCCAGCAGCTCGGTTAGCGGGACGGAGACCCAGTACTTC. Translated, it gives CASSSVSGTETQYF.

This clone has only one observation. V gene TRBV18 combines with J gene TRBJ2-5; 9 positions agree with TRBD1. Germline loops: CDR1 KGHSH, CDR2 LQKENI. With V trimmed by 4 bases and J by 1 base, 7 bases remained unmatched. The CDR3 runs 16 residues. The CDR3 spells CASSLAGQGTQETQYF. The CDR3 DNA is TGTGCCAGCTCACTGGCCGGACAGGGGACCCAAGAGACCCAGTACTTC. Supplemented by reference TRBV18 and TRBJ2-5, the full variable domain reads NAGVMQNPRHLVRRRGQEARLRCSPMKGHSHVYWYRQLPEEGLKFMVYLQKENIIDESGMPKERFSAEFPKEGPSILRIQQVVRGDSAAYFCASSLAGQGTQETQYFGPGTRLLVL.

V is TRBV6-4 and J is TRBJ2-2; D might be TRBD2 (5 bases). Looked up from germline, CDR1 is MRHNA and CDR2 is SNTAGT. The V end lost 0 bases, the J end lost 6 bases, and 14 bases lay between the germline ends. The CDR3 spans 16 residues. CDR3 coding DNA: TGTGCCAGCAGTGACTCGAGAGGACTTGGAGCCGGGGAGCTGTTTTTT. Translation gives CASSDSRGLGAGELFF.

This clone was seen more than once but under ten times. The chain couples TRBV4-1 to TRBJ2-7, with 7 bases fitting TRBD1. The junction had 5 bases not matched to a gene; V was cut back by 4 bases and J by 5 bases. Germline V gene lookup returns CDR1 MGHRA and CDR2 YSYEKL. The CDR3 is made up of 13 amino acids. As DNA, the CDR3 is TGCGCCAGCAGCCGCGGACAGGCCGACGAGCAGTACTTC. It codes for CASSRGQADEQYF.

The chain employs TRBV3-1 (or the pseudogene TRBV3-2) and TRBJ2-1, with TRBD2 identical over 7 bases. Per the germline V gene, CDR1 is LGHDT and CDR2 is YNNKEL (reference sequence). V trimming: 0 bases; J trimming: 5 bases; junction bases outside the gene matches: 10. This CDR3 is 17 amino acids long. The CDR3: CASSQDGWEGWNNEQFF. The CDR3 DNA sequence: TGTGCCAGCAGCCAAGACGGGTGGGAGGGCTGGAACAATGAGCAGTTCTTC.

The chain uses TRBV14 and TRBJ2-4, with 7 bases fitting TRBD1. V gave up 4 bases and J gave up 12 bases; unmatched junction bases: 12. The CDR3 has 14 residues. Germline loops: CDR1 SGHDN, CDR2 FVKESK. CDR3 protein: CASSLLPTGAAQYF. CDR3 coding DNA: TGTGCCAGCAGCCTGTTGCCCACAGGGGCGGCTCAGTACTTC. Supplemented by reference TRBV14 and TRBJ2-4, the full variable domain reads EAGVTQFPSHSVIEKGQTVTLRCDPISGHDNLYWYRRVMGKEIKFLLHFVKESKQDESGMPNNRFLAERTGGTYSTLKVQPAELEDSGVYFCASSLLPTGAAQYFGAGTRLSVL.

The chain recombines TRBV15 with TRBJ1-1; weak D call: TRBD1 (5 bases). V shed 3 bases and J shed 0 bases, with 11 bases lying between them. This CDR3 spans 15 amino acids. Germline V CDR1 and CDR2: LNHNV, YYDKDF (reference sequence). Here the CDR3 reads CATSRITGLNTEAFF. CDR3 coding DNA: TGTGCCACCAGCAGGATAACAGGTCTGAACACTGAAGCTTTCTTT.

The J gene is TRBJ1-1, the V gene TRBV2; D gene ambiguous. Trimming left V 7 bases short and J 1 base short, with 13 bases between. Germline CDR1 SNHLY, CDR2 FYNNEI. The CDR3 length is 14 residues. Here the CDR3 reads CASTLDIPNTEAFF. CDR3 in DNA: TGTGCCAGCACCCTTGACATACCGAACACTGAAGCTTTCTTT.

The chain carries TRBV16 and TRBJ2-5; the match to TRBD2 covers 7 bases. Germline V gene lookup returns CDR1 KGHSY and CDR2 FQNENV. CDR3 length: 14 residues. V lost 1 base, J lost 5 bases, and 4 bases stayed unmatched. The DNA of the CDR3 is TGTGCCAGCAGCCAATTGCGCGGGAGTGAGACCCAGTACTTC. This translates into CASSQLRGSETQYF.